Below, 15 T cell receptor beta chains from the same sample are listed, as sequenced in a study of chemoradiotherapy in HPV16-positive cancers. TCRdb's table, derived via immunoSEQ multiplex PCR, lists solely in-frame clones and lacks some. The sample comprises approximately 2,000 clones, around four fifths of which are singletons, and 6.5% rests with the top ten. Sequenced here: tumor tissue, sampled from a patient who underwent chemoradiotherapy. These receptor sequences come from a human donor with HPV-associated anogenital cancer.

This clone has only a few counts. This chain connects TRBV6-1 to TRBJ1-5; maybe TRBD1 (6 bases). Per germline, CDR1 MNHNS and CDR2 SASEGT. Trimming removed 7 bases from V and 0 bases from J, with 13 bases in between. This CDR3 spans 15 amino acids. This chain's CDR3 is CASNPGTPSNQPQHF. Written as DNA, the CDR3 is TGTGCCAGCAACCCCGGGACACCTAGCAATCAGCCCCAGCATTTT.

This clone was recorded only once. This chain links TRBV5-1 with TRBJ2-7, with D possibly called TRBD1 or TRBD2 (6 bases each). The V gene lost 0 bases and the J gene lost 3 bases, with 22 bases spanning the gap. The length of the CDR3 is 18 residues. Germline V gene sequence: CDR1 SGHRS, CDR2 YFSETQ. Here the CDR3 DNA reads TGCGCCAGCAGCTTGGCATTGGGGGGCCGGGACGCAAGCTACGAGCAGTACTTC. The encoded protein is CASSLALGGRDASYEQYF.

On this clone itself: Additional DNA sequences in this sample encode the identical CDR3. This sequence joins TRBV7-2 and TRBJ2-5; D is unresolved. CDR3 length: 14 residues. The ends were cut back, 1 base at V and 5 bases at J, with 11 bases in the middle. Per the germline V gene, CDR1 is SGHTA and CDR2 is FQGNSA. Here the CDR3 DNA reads TGTGCCAGCAGCTTAGAGTTAGTGGGGGAGACCCAGTACTTC. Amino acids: CASSLELVGETQYF. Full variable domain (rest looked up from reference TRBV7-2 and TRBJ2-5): GAGVSQSPSNKVTEKGKDVELRCDPISGHTALYWYRQSLGQGLEFLIYFQGNSAPDKSGLPSDRFSAERTGGSVSTLTIQRTQQEDSAVYLCASSLELVGETQYFGPGTRLLVL.

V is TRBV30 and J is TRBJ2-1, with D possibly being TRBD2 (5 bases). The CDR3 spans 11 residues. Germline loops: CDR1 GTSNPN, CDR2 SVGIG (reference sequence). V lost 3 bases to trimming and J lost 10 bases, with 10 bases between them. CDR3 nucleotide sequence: TGTGCCTGGAGGTCTGGAGGAGAGCAGTTCTTC. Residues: CAWRSGGEQFF.

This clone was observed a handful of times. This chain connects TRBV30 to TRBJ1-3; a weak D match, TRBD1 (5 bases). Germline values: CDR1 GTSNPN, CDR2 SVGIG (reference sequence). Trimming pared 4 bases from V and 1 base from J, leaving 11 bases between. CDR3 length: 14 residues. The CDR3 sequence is CAWTQGGSGNTIYF. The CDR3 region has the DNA TGTGCCTGGACCCAGGGAGGGTCTGGAAACACCATATATTTT.

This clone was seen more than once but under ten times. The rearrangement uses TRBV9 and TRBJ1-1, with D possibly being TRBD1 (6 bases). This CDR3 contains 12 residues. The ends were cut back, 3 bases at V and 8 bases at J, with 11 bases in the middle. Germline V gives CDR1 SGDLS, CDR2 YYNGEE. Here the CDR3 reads CASSAGGPEAFF. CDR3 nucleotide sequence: TGTGCCAGCAGCGCGGGGGGGCCCGAAGCTTTCTTT.

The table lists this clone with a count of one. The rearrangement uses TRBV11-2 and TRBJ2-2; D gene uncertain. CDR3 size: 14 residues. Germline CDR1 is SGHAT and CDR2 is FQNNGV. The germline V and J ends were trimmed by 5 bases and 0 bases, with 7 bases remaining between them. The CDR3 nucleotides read TGTGCCAGCAGCATCCAGCCGAACACCGGGGAGCTGTTTTTT. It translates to CASSIQPNTGELFF.

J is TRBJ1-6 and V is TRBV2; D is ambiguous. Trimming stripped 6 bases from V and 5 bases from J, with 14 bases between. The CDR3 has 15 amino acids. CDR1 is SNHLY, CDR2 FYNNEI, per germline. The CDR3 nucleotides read TGTGCCAGCAGCCTGGGGTTGGGCGATAATTCACCCCTCCACTTT. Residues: CASSLGLGDNSPLHF.

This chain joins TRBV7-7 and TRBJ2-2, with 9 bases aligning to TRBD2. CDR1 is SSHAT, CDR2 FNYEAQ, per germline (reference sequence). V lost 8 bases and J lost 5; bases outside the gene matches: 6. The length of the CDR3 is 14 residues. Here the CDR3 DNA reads TGTGCCAGCCTGGCTAGCGGGGTAACCGGGGAGCTGTTTTTT. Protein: CASLASGVTGELFF.

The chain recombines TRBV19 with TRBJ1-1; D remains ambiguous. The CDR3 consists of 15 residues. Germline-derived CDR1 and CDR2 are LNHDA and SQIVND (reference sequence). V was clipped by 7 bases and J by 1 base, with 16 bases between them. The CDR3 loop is CASTLSRAGNTEAFF. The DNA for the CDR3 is TGTGCCAGTACCTTGTCGAGGGCCGGGAACACTGAAGCTTTCTTT.

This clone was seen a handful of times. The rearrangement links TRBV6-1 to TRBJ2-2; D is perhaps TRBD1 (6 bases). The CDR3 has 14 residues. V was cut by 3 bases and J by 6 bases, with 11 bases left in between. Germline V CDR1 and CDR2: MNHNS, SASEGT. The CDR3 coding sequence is TGTGCCAGCAGTGACCCAGGGGTGGCCGGGGAGCTGTTTTTT. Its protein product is CASSDPGVAGELFF.

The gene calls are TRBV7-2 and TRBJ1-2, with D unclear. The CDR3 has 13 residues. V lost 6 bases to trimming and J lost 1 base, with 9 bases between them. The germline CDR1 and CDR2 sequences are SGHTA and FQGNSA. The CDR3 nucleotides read TGTGCCAGCAGGGAGACCTTTAACTATGGCTACACCTTC. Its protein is CASRETFNYGYTF.

The DNA for the CDR3 is TGTGCCAGCAGCTTTACAGGGGGGACCCAGTACTTC. Translation: CASSFTGGTQYF. The chain links TRBV5-6 to TRBJ2-5, with TRBD1 identical over 8 bases. CDR1 and CDR2 (germline): SGHDT, YYEEEE. This CDR3 region has 12 residues. With V trimmed by 2 bases and J by 7 bases, 1 base remained unmatched.

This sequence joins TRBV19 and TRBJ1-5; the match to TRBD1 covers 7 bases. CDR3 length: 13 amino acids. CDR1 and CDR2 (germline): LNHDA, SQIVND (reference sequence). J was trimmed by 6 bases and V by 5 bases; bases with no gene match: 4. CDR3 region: CASSEQGGQPQHF. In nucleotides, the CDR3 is TGTGCCAGTAGTGAGCAGGGGGGTCAGCCCCAGCATTTT.

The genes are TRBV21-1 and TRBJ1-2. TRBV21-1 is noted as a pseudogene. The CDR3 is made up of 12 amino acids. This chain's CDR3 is CASSPKGEGYTF. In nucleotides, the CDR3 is TGTGCCAGCTCTCCCAAAGGGGAGGGCTACACCTTC.